This T cell receptor (beta chain) was recorded in a study of T cells in Graves' hyperthyroidism and ophthalmopathy (dated by TCRdb to 2018 to 2020). Background for the entire study: Peripheral blood was collected at initial diagnosis, before any treatment. To identify distinguishing TCR V-J signatures, a discovery cohort of 100 or so patients was used, comprising under 45 with Graves' ophthalmopathy and 57 with stable Graves' hyperthyroidism. Whether ophthalmopathy could be predicted prospectively was tested in an independent validation cohort made up of roughly 19 hyperthyroidism patients plus 17 patients who later progressed to ophthalmopathy. For training and testing, the 95 to 100 patients in the discovery cohort were randomly divided in a 7:3 ratio. In several Graves' hyperthyroidism patients, the study also compared T-cell repertoires from thyroid tissue with T-cell repertoires from blood. Once sampling was done, hyperthyroidism patients were given methimazole at a starting dose of 30 mg daily, whereas ophthalmopathy patients were given high-dose intravenous methylprednisolone. The paper describes TCR Vbeta CDR3 sequencing of about 140 peripheral blood samples, made up of 43 ophthalmopathy patients, more than 70 hyperthyroidism patients and 17 progressor patients.

General findings and caveats noted by the study authors: In validation, the model predicted progression to ophthalmopathy with roughly 66% sensitivity and roughly 75% specificity, a median of 6.5 months before onset. Most expanded thyroid clonotypes (frequency above 0.001) were also detected in blood, suggesting blood repertoires may reflect thyroid immune responses. No statistical method was used to set the sample size in advance, and investigators knew the group allocation. In cross-validation, a model built on a 13 V-J signature told ophthalmopathy apart from stable hyperthyroidism with 85% to 90% sensitivity and around 84% specificity, and in testing the same model reached 80%/75%.

Amplification of TCR beta CDR3 regions was carried out from RNA transcripts. The first round of RT-PCR for the TCR CDR3 was performed with the HTBI primer set and the Qiagen OneStep RT-PCR kit. The libraries were constructed in a second round of multiplex PCR and then size-selected and purified. Sequencing of the libraries was done on an Illumina HiSeq2000 using paired-end 100 bp reads. Concerning the study's data processing: SOAPnuke was used to process the raw data, throwing out any read that contained adapters or uncalled bases, had a mean Phred below 15, or lacked an exact constant-primer or identifier match. High-quality paired reads were merged with COPE v1.2.5, and unique nucleotide sequences were defined as clonotypes. MiTCR v1.1 was used to align clonotypes to the IMGT TRBV, TRBD and TRBJ reference segments. Analysis was restricted to V-J combinations with a frequency above 0.0001, which covered approximately 99% of repertoires. The TCS score was defined as the ratio of F50 (clonal expansion) to E x V (chaos), calculated using BLOSUM62-based TCRdist between CDR3 peptides within each V-J. Welch's t-statistics and random forest reduced 500 to 650 V-J features to around 14, which were used in a naive Bayes classifier (R e1071). TCRdb reworked the public reads: Q25 trimming with fastp, MiXCR clone assembly, productive beta chains retained. A single entry per CDR3 protein holds the most common genes and DNA from its merged rows. The V and J calls here are based on TCRdb, not the publication. Across this sample there are about 640,000 distinct CDR3 sequences, with about a fifth seen only once. The top ten clones comprise 34% of the sample.

In its sample, this clonotype was seen many times. Its specific antigen is unknown. No base quality information exists; no much larger clone differs at one position. Ophthalmopathy patients had moderately to severely active disease, Clinical Activity Score of at least 3, NOSPECS grade of at least 4, and duration under 3 months. Exclusion was applied to patients with uncontrolled infections, other autoimmune diseases, pregnancy or lactation. Diagnoses were based on clinical symptoms, serum thyroxine and TRAb, thyroid ultrasound and orbital computed tomography. PBMCs were isolated from 10 ml of fresh peripheral blood by Ficoll-Paque density gradient centrifugation. Total RNA was extracted using Trizol reagent, and RNA quality was assessed on an Agilent 2100 Bioanalyzer. The sequencing sample was made of blood. The clonotype originates from a man under 40 with Graves' ophthalmopathy.

For the CDR3, the sequence is CASSYTQGPYEQYF. The DNA is as follows: TGTGCCAGCAGTTATACCCAGGGGCCCTACGAGCAGTACTTC. Recombination linked TRBV6-2 or TRBV6-3 to TRBJ2-7, and the D gene may be TRBD1, 6 bases matching. V is shortened by 3 bases, J by 2 bases, and the region joining them spans 11 bases. The CDR3, cysteine through phenylalanine, is 14 amino acids long. The kept DNA is CDR3 alone, 42 bases in frame from the first base. CDR1 MNHEY and CDR2 SVGEGT are derived from the germline V gene.